The source of this T cell receptor (beta chain) is a study of blood T cell repertoires in COVID-19. Looking at the study overall: PBMCs, B-cell-depleted T cells, or T cells provided the cDNA or gDNA that made up the material.

CDR1 MNHEY and CDR2 SMNVEV come from the germline V gene (reference sequence). CDR3 length: 14 amino acids. Trimming cost V 3 bases and J 4 bases, with 10 bases left between them. Under the authors' procedure: Estimated nucleated cell counts came from reference gene primer amplification. Clones were sequenced by immunoSEQ multiplex PCR, and TCRdb holds only the in-frame ones, with some missing. V, J and clone size reflect that table, while D and trimming were determined from the DNA. The data contain around 220,000 clones, around four fifths of them seen just once; the ten biggest clones take up about 20%.

The sequence was collected from a man aged 25-45 years with active or convalescent COVID-19. The V gene is TRBV27, the J gene TRBJ1-3; no clear D gene. The sample comprised peripheral blood. The CDR3 DNA sequence: TGTGCCAGCAGTTTCGGGTCGCAGGGAAACACCATATATTTT. It is translated as CASSFGSQGNTIYF.